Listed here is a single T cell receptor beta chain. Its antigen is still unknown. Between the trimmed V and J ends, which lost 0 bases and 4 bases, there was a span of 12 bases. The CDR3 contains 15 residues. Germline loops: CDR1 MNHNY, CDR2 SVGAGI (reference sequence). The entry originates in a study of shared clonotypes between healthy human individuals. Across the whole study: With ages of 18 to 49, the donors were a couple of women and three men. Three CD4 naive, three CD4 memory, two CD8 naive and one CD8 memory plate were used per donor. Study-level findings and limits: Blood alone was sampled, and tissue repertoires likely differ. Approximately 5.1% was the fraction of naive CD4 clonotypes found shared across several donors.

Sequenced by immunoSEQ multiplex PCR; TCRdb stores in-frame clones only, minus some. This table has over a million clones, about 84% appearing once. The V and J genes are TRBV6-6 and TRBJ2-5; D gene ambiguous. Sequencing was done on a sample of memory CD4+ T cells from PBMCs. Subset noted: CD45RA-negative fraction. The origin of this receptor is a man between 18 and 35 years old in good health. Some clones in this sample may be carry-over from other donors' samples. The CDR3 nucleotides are TGTGCCAGCAGTTACTCGAGTCTAGATTCAGAGACCCAGTACTTC. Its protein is CASSYSSLDSETQYF.